The 31 T cell receptor beta chains below all came from one sample that was sequenced in a study of blood T cell repertoires in COVID-19. Here immunoSEQ multiplex PCR was the method, and the copy in TCRdb shows in-frame clones only, minus some. The data contain roughly 170,000 clones, roughly 80% of them singletons. Specimen: PBMCs or T cells enriched from blood (not recorded which). These receptor sequences come from a man in his forties or fifties who had recovered from COVID-19.

The V gene is TRBV28, the J gene TRBJ1-1, with 8 bases that match TRBD1. The germline V gene has CDR1 MDHEN and CDR2 SYDVKM. J gave up 7 bases and V 5 bases, and 9 bases lay outside the gene matches. The CDR3 has 14 amino acids. CDR3: CASSLPTGANEAFF. In DNA, the CDR3 is TGTGCCAGCAGTCTCCCGACAGGGGCCAATGAAGCTTTCTTT. The full variable domain, rest sourced from reference TRBV28 and TRBJ1-1, is DVKVTQSSRYLVKRTGEKVFLECVQDMDHENMFWYRQDPGLGLRLIYFSYDVKMKEKGDIPEGYSVSREKKERFSLILESASTNQTSMYLCASSLPTGANEAFFGQGTRLTVV.

The rearrangement uses TRBV5-4 and TRBJ1-2, with TRBD1 as a possible D gene (6 bases). This CDR3 region has 14 residues. Germline values: CDR1 SGHNT, CDR2 YYREEE (reference sequence). V dropped 1 base and J dropped 1 base, with 8 bases sitting between them. This CDR3 reads CASSLTGSNYGYTF. The CDR3 DNA reads TGTGCCAGCAGCTTGACAGGGAGTAACTATGGCTACACCTTC.

The chain combines TRBV18 with TRBJ2-1, with 12 bases matching TRBD1. CDR1 KGHSH and CDR2 LQKENI come from the germline V gene. V was pared by 4 bases and J by 0 bases, with 10 bases of the junction left unmatched. This CDR3 is 19 amino acids long. The CDR3 coding sequence is TGTGCCAGCTCACGGGACAGGGGGCGAAGGGCGACCTCCTACAATGAGCAGTTCTTC. Translating it yields CASSRDRGRRATSYNEQFF. Together with reference TRBV18 and TRBJ2-1, the CDR3 gives the full variable domain: NAGVMQNPRHLVRRRGQEARLRCSPMKGHSHVYWYRQLPEEGLKFMVYLQKENIIDESGMPKERFSAEFPKEGPSILRIQQVVRGDSAAYFCASSRDRGRRATSYNEQFFGPGTRLTVL.

Details on this clone: This specimen includes other DNA sequences encoding the same CDR3. V usage is TRBV5-1 and J usage is TRBJ2-1, with 7 bases lining up with TRBD2. This CDR3 is 15 amino acids long. V shed 0 bases, J shed 2 bases, and the junction held 2 bases outside the gene matches. The germline CDR1 and CDR2 sequences are SGHRS and YFSETQ. The CDR3 sequence: CASSLGLAAYNEQFF. CDR3 in DNA: TGCGCCAGCAGCTTGGGGCTAGCGGCCTACAATGAGCAGTTCTTC.

The V call is TRBV6-2 or TRBV6-3, the J call TRBJ2-2; the D gene is possibly TRBD1 (5 bases). V shed 1 base and J shed 8 bases, with 17 bases lying between them. Germline V gene data show CDR1 as MNHEY and CDR2 as SVGEGT. The CDR3 extends over 16 amino acids. Here the CDR3 reads CASSYLGRVGSGELFF. The CDR3 region has the DNA TGTGCCAGCAGTTACTTGGGCAGGGTAGGATCGGGGGAGCTGTTTTTT.

The chain joins TRBV18 to TRBJ1-3, with TRBD1 matching 10 bases. This CDR3 comprises 19 residues. Germline lookup yields CDR1 KGHSH and CDR2 LQKENI. V trimming: 4 bases; J trimming: 4 bases; junction bases outside the gene matches: 16. The CDR3 DNA sequence: TGTGCCAGCTCACTCGACCGAATTGACAGGGGGCGACCGGGAAACACCATATATTTT. Its translation is CASSLDRIDRGRPGNTIYF.

V is TRBV7-3 and J is TRBJ1-5; 10 bases align to TRBD1. Germline V gene sequence: CDR1 SGHTA, CDR2 FQGTGA. The V gene end was trimmed by 5 bases and the J gene end by 7 bases; junction bases not matched to a gene: 11. The CDR3 totals 16 residues. CDR3 in DNA: TGTGCCAGCAGCCCTCAGGACAGGGGGGGAAGCCAGCCCCAGCATTTT. Its protein product is CASSPQDRGGSQPQHF.

The rearrangement links TRBV9 to TRBJ2-1; D uncertain. Trimming took off 4 bases at V and 8 bases at J, with 10 bases between the two ends. This CDR3 contains 12 residues. Germline V CDR1 and CDR2: SGDLS, YYNGEE. In DNA form, the CDR3 reads TGTGCCAGCAGCCCCCCCACTGATGAGCAGTTCTTC. It translates to CASSPPTDEQFF.

J is TRBJ1-2 and V is TRBV4-2, with 11 bases lining up with TRBD1. In germline, CDR1 is LGHNA, CDR2 YNFKEQ. The CDR3 contains 15 residues. Unmatched junction bases numbered 10, after V lost 6 bases and J lost 7 bases. The CDR3: CASSPRSDRGPGYTF. The CDR3 bases are TGTGCCAGCAGTCCAAGATCGGACAGGGGGCCTGGCTACACCTTC.

This clone was detected a few times. This rearrangement joins TRBV5-1 to TRBJ2-5; the match to TRBD2 covers 12 bases. The CDR3 covers 15 residues. V lost 0 bases, J lost 9 bases, and 6 bases stayed unmatched. Germline values: CDR1 SGHRS, CDR2 YFSETQ. The CDR3: CASSLGLAGGQSQYF. DNA of the CDR3: TGCGCCAGCAGCTTGGGTCTAGCGGGGGGGCAGTCCCAGTACTTC. Together with reference TRBV5-1 and TRBJ2-5, the CDR3 gives the full variable domain: KAGVTQTPRYLIKTRGQQVTLSCSPISGHRSVSWYQQTPGQGLQFLFEYFSETQRNKGNFPGRFSGRQFSNSRSEMNVSTLELGDSALYLCASSLGLAGGQSQYFGPGTRLLVL.

The chain combines TRBV9 with TRBJ1-1; D is unclear. The germline CDR1 and CDR2 sequences are SGDLS and YYNGEE. The CDR3 contains 16 residues. Trimming stripped 0 bases from V and 6 bases from J, with 18 bases between. CDR3 protein: CASSVEGNRPSAEAFF. The DNA of the CDR3 is TGTGCCAGCAGCGTAGAAGGCAACAGACCCTCCGCTGAAGCTTTCTTT.

The rearrangement joins TRBV6-5 to TRBJ1-2; D not certain. Germline CDR1 and CDR2: MNHEY and SVGAGI. V was clipped by 2 bases and J by 6 bases, with 10 bases between them. This CDR3 contains 13 residues. CDR3: CASSYGQANGYTF. The DNA for the CDR3 is TGTGCCAGCAGTTACGGGCAGGCAAATGGCTACACCTTC.

V and J are TRBV11-3 and TRBJ2-3; TRBD1 might be the D (5 bases). The CDR3 sequence is 15 residues long. Germline lookup yields CDR1 SGHNT and CDR2 YENEEA. Deletions cut 5 bases from V and 0 bases from J, with 12 bases between. The CDR3 bases are TGTGCCAGCAGCCTCGGACAACGAAGCACAGATACGCAGTATTTT. Protein sequence: CASSLGQRSTDTQYF.

This chain connects TRBV9 to TRBJ1-2; TRBD1 agrees at 10 bases. Germline V gene sequence: CDR1 SGDLS, CDR2 YYNGEE. This CDR3 is built from 16 residues. Losses at the gene ends were 2 bases for V and 8 bases for J; bases not matched to a gene: 12. The CDR3 reads CASSVTGGDQMGGYTF. DNA of the CDR3: TGTGCCAGCAGCGTGACAGGGGGCGATCAGATGGGCGGCTACACCTTC. Variable domain in full (rest from reference TRBV9 and TRBJ1-2): DSGVTQTPKHLITATGQRVTLRCSPRSGDLSVYWYQQSLDQGLQFLIQYYNGEERAKGNILERFSAQQFPDLHSELNLSSLELGDSALYFCASSVTGGDQMGGYTFGSGTRLTVV.

The chain couples TRBV11-2 to TRBJ1-1; the match to TRBD1 covers 8 bases. CDR1 is SGHAT, CDR2 FQNNGV, per germline. Germline trimming cut 3 bases from V and 3 bases from J; bases unmatched to any gene: 9. The CDR3 length is 16 residues. As DNA, the CDR3 is TGTGCCAGCAGCTTCGCCCAAGGACAGGGAGACACTGAAGCTTTCTTT. This translates into CASSFAQGQGDTEAFF.

The CDR3 sequence: CASSPRSGTEKLFF. The CDR3 coding sequence is TGTGCCAGCAGCCCGCGATCGGGGACAGAAAAACTGTTTTTT. V usage is TRBV9 and J usage is TRBJ1-4, with D tentatively TRBD1 (6 bases). Germline V CDR1 and CDR2: SGDLS, YYNGEE. Trimming cost V 4 bases and J 8 bases, with 15 bases left between them. The CDR3 is 14 residues long.

The V and J genes are TRBV6-5 and TRBJ2-2, with D possibly TRBD1 on 6 matching bases. CDR1 MNHEY and CDR2 SVGAGI come from the germline V gene. Between the trimmed V and J ends, which lost 2 bases and 6 bases, there was a span of 16 bases. The CDR3 has 16 residues. For the CDR3, the DNA is TGTGCCAGCAGTTACATGTCACAGGGTCGGTCCGGGGAGCTGTTTTTT. It yields the protein CASSYMSQGRSGELFF.

A note on this clone: Distinct nucleotide sequences in the sample also encode this CDR3. The chain employs TRBV9 and TRBJ2-7; the D gene is possibly TRBD1 (6 bases). The CDR3 has 14 residues. V lost 4 bases, J lost 0 bases, and 11 bases lay in between. The germline CDR1 and CDR2 sequences are SGDLS and YYNGEE. CDR3: CASSPGQFSYEQYF. The CDR3 bases are TGTGCCAGCAGCCCCGGACAGTTCTCCTACGAGCAGTACTTC. The entire variable domain, with the rest obtained from reference TRBV9 and TRBJ2-7, is as follows: DSGVTQTPKHLITATGQRVTLRCSPRSGDLSVYWYQQSLDQGLQFLIQYYNGEERAKGNILERFSAQQFPDLHSELNLSSLELGDSALYFCASSPGQFSYEQYFGPGTRLTVT.

The chain joins TRBV3-1 (or the pseudogene TRBV3-2) to TRBJ1-6; TRBD1 is a possible D gene (5 bases). Between the trimmed V and J ends, which lost 2 bases and 13 bases, there was a span of 12 bases. Germline V gene lookup returns CDR1 LGHDT and CDR2 YNNKEL (reference sequence). The CDR3 consists of 13 residues. The CDR3 spells CASSQPTGRPLHF. CDR3 DNA sequence: TGTGCCAGCAGCCAACCCACAGGTCGGCCCCTCCACTTT.

This clone was seen only once. The chain joins TRBV10-3 to TRBJ2-3; a possible D gene is TRBD2 (5 bases). The length of the CDR3 is 14 residues. In germline, CDR1 is ENHRY, CDR2 SYGVKD. Trimming left V 1 base short and J 1 base short, with 6 bases between. The CDR3 reads CAISELEGTDTQYF. As DNA, the CDR3 is TGTGCCATCAGTGAGTTGGAGGGCACAGATACGCAGTATTTT.

This chain links TRBV4-3 with TRBJ2-2, with D perhaps matching TRBD1 (6 bases). The CDR3 is 16 residues long. With 0 bases removed from V and 7 bases from J, the gap between germline ends came to 15 bases. Germline loops: CDR1 LGHNA, CDR2 YSLEER. The CDR3 nucleotides read TGCGCCAGCAGCCAAGACTTTACAGGGTGGGTCGGGGAGCTGTTTTTT. Translating gives CASSQDFTGWVGELFF.

This sequence joins TRBV28 and TRBJ2-7, with D unresolved. The CDR3 contains 15 residues. V dropped 3 bases and J dropped 9 bases, with 21 bases sitting between them. CDR1 and CDR2 (germline): MDHEN, SYDVKM. DNA of the CDR3: TGTGCCAGCAGTTTGGCGTTAACAGCTTTGAGTGGGCAGTACTTC. Translated: CASSLALTALSGQYF.

The chain uses TRBV6-5 and TRBJ1-3; possible D gene TRBD1, 5 bases. Germline V gene sequence: CDR1 MNHEY, CDR2 SVGAGI. CDR3 length equals 15 residues. V lost 6 bases and J lost 0, with 12 bases in between. This CDR3 reads CASRSPGISGNTIYF. Written as DNA, the CDR3 is TGTGCCAGCAGGTCTCCAGGGATCTCTGGAAACACCATATATTTT.

The rearrangement uses TRBV7-9 and TRBJ1-2, with 11 nucleotides matching TRBD1. This CDR3 contains 15 residues. In germline, CDR1 is SEHNR, CDR2 FQNEAQ (reference sequence). V shed 5 bases and J 4 bases; nucleotides not matched to a gene: 6. Here the CDR3 DNA reads TGTGCCAGCAGCGCCGGGACAGGGGGGATCTATGGCTACACCTTC. Its protein product is CASSAGTGGIYGYTF.

V and J are TRBV7-3 and TRBJ2-1, with TRBD1 matching 9 bases. CDR3 length equals 15 residues. Germline V gene sequence: CDR1 SGHTA, CDR2 FQGTGA. V shed 5 bases and J 6 bases; nucleotides not matched to a gene: 8. CDR3 residues: CASSAPGQGGNEQFF. The DNA of the CDR3 is TGTGCCAGCAGCGCTCCGGGACAGGGAGGCAATGAGCAGTTCTTC.

This chain connects TRBV19 to TRBJ1-4; possible D gene TRBD1, 5 bases. This CDR3 is 15 amino acids long. Looked up from germline, CDR1 is LNHDA and CDR2 is SQIVND (reference sequence). V was shortened by 5 bases and J by 3 bases, with 13 bases between the two germline ends. The CDR3 here is CASSPWTPANEKLFF. The CDR3 DNA is TGTGCCAGTAGTCCCTGGACACCGGCTAATGAAAAACTGTTTTTT.

The gene calls are TRBV12-3 or TRBV12-4 and TRBJ1-2, with TRBD1 matching 7 bases. This CDR3 spans 11 amino acids. With V trimmed by 3 bases and J by 8 bases, 0 bases remained unmatched. Here the CDR3 DNA reads TGTGCCAGCAGTTTGGACAGGGGCTACACCTTC. It yields the protein CASSLDRGYTF.

This clone came up a few times. The J gene is TRBJ2-7, the V gene TRBV11-2; 8 positions match TRBD2. Germline V gene data show CDR1 as SGHAT and CDR2 as FQNNGV. V shed 5 bases and J 2 bases; nucleotides not matched to a gene: 8. This CDR3 contains 15 residues. The CDR3, as DNA: TGTGCCAGCAGCCTCCCTGGTAGCGGGGCCTACGAGCAGTACTTC. Amino acids: CASSLPGSGAYEQYF.

CDR3 sequence (DNA): TGTGCCAGCAGCCCCACAGGATCTAACTATGGCTACACCTTC. Protein: CASSPTGSNYGYTF. This chain joins TRBV6-6 and TRBJ1-2; possibly TRBD1 for D (5 bases). Per germline, CDR1 MNHNY and CDR2 SVGAGI (reference sequence). The CDR3 totals 14 residues. V lost 6 bases and J lost 0, with 11 bases in between.

The chain carries TRBV7-9 and TRBJ1-2, with 10 bases fitting TRBD1. Germline loops: CDR1 SEHNR, CDR2 FQNEAQ (reference sequence). Trimming took 5 bases from V and 3 from J; bases not matched to a gene: 12. This CDR3 has 17 amino acids. The CDR3 reads CASSPLGQGLGDYGYTF. In DNA form, the CDR3 reads TGTGCCAGCAGCCCCCTGGGACAGGGGTTGGGTGACTATGGCTACACCTTC.

The J gene is TRBJ1-1, the V gene TRBV5-1; tentative D call: TRBD1 (6 bases). The CDR3 runs 14 residues. Per germline, CDR1 SGHRS and CDR2 YFSETQ. V lost 3 bases, J lost 1 base, and 10 bases lay in between. The CDR3, as DNA: TGCGCCAGCAGCTCAGGGACACCGAACACTGAAGCTTTCTTT. Its protein product is CASSSGTPNTEAFF.